This entry features one TCR beta chain sequence. The data stem from a study of blood T cell repertoires in COVID-19. About the study: From T cells, B-cell-depleted T cells, or PBMCs came the material, which was cDNA or gDNA.

In Seattle, patients joined the study during active infection and were tracked longitudinally. Original methodology: Quantification of nucleated cells was approximated via reference gene primer amplification. Some clones are missing from TCRdb's copy, which holds only in-frame ones; the method was immunoSEQ multiplex PCR. V and J calls and clone size are as listed in that table; D and trimming were resolved from the DNA. The sample has some 220,000 clones, 75% to 85% seen once. The sequence derives from a woman in her seventies with COVID-19, enrolled during active disease. Source material: peripheral blood.

CDR3 nucleotides: TGTGCCAGCAGCCAACGAGCCACCGGGGAGCTGTTTTTT. It translates to CASSQRATGELFF. The chain recombines TRBV14 with TRBJ2-2, with no clear D. The V end was cut by 2 bases, the J end by 4 bases, with 5 bases between. Germline CDR1 is SGHDN and CDR2 is FVKESK. This CDR3 has 13 residues.